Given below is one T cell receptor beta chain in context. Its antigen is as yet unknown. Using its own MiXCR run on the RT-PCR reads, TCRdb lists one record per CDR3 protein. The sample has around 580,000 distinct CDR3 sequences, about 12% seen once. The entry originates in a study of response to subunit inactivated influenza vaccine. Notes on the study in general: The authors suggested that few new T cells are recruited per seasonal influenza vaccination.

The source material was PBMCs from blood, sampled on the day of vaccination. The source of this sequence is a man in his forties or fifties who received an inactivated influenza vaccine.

CDR3 nucleotide sequence: TGCAGTGCTAGAGATTTGGGGACTAGGGCTACCGGGGAGCTGTTTTTT. Residues: CSARDLGTRATGELFF. The chain joins TRBV20-1 to TRBJ2-2; 8 bases are shared with TRBD2. The V gene's germline CDR1 is DFQATT and CDR2 SNEGSKA (reference sequence). Trimming removed 0 bases from V and 5 bases from J; junction bases left unmatched: 8. CDR3 size: 16 residues.